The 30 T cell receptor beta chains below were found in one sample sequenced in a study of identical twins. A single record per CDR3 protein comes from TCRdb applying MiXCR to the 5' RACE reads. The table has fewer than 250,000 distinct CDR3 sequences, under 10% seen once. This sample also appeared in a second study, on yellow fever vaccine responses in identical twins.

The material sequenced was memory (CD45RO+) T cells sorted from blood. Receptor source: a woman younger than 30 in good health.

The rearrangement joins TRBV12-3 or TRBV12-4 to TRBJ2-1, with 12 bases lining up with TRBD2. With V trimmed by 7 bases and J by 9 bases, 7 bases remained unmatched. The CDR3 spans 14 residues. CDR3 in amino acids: CASTLGLAGGEQFF. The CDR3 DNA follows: TGTGCCAGCACCTTGGGACTAGCGGGTGGTGAGCAGTTCTTC.

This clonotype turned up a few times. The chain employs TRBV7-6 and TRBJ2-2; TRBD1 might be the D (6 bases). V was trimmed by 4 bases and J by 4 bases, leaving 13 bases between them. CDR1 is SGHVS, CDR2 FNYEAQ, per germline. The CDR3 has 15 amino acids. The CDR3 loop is CASSSTGLGTGELFF. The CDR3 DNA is TGTGCCAGCAGCTCAACAGGGTTGGGCACCGGGGAGCTGTTTTTT. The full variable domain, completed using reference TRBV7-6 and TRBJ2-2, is GAGVSQSPRYKVTKRGQDVALRCDPISGHVSLYWYRQALGQGPEFLTYFNYEAQQDKSGLPNDRFSAERPEGSISTLTIQRTEQRDSAMYRCASSSTGLGTGELFFGEGSRLTVL.

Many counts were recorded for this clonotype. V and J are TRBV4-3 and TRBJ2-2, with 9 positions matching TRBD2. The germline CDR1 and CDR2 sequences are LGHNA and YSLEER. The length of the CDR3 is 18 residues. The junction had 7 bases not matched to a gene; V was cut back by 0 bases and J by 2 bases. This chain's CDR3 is CASSQDPPGLANTGELFF. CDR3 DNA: TGCGCCAGCAGCCAAGATCCCCCGGGACTAGCTAACACCGGGGAGCTGTTTTTT.

CDR3 sequence: CASSEKGLGEVYEQYF. The CDR3 DNA is TGTGCCAGCAGTGAAAAGGGTCTGGGCGAAGTCTACGAGCAGTACTTC. The chain is built from TRBV25-1 and TRBJ2-7; D not certain. The CDR3 loop spans 16 amino acids. In germline, CDR1 is MGHDK, CDR2 SYGVNS. The V and J ends lost 2 bases and 3 bases respectively, with 17 bases between them.

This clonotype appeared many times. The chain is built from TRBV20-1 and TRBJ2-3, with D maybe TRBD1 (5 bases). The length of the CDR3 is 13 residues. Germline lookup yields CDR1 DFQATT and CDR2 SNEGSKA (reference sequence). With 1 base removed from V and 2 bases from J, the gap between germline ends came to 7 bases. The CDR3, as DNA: TGCAGTGCTAGAGGACAGTTCACAGATACGCAGTATTTT. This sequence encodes CSARGQFTDTQYF.

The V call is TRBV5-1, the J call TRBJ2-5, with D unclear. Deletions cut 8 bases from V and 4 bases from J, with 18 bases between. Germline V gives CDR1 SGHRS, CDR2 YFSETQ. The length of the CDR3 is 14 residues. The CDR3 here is CASTQAGWGETQYF. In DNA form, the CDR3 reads TGCGCCAGTACTCAGGCTGGCTGGGGAGAGACCCAGTACTTC.

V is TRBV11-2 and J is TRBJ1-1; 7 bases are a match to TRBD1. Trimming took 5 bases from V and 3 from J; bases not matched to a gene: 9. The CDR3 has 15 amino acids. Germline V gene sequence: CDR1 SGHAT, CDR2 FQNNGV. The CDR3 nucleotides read TGTGCCAGCAGCCCCCTACAGGGGCTGTACACTGAAGCTTTCTTT. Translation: CASSPLQGLYTEAFF.

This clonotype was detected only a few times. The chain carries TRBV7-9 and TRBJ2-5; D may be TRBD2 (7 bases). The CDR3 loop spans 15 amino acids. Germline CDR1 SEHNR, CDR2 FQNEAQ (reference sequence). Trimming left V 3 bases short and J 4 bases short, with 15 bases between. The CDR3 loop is CASSFWWGGPETQYF. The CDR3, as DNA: TGTGCCAGCAGCTTCTGGTGGGGGGGCCCAGAGACCCAGTACTTC.

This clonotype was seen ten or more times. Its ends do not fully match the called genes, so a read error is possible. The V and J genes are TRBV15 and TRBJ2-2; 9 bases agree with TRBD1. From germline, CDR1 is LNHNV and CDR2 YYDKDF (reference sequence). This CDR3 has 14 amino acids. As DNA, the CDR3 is TGTGCCACCAGACAGGGGGCGAAAACCGGGGAGCTGTTTTTT. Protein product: CATRQGAKTGELFF.

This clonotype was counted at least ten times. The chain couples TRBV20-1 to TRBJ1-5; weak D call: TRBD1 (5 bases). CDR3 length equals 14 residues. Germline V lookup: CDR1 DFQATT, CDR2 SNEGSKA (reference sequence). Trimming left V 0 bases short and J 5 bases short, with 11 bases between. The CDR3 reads CSAREPRGDQPQHF. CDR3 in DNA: TGCAGTGCTAGAGAACCTCGGGGGGATCAGCCCCAGCATTTT.

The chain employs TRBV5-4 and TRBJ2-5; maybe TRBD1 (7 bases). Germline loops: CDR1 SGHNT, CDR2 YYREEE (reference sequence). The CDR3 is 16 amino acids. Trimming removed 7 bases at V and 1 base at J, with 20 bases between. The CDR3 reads CASAQGGHRGQETQYF. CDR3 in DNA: TGTGCCAGCGCGCAGGGGGGCCACAGGGGCCAAGAGACCCAGTACTTC.

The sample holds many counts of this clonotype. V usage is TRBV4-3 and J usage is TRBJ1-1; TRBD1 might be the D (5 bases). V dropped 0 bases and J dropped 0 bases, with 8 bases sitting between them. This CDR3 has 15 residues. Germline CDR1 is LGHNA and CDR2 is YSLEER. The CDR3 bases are TGCGCCAGCAGCCAAGAGTGGGACCTGAACACTGAAGCTTTCTTT. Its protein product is CASSQEWDLNTEAFF.

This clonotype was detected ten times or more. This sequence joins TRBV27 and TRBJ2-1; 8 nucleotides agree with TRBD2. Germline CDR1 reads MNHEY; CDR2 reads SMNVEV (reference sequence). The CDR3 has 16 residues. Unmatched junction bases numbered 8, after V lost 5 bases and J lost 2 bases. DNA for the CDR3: TGTGCCAGCAGTGGGGGACTTAGCGGGACCTACAATGAGCAGTTCTTC. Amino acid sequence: CASSGGLSGTYNEQFF.

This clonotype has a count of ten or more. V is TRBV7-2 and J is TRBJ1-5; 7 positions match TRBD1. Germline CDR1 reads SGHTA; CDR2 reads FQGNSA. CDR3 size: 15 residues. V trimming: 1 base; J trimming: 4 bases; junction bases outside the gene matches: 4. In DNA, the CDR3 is TGTGCCAGCAGCTTAGGGGGACAGAGAAATCAGCCCCAGCATTTT. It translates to CASSLGGQRNQPQHF.

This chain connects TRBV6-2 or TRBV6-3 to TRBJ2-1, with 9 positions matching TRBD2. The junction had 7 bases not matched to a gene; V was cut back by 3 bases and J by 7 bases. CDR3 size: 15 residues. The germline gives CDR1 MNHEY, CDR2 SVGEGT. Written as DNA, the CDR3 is TGTGCCAGCAGTTATCATAGCGGGAGTAATAATGAGCAGTTCTTC. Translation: CASSYHSGSNNEQFF.

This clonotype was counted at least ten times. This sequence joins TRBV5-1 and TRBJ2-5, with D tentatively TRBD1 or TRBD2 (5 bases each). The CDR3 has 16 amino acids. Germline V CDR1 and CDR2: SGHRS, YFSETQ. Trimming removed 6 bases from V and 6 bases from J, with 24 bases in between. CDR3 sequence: CASTLYTGAPEKTQYF. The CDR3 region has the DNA TGCGCCAGCACCCTTTACACCGGGGCCCCCGAAAAGACCCAGTACTTC.

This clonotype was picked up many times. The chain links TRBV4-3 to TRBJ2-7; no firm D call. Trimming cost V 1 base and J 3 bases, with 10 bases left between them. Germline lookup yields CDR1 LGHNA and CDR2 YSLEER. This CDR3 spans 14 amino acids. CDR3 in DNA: TGCGCCAGCAGCCAAGGGGAAGGGCGCTACGAGCAGTACTTC. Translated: CASSQGEGRYEQYF.

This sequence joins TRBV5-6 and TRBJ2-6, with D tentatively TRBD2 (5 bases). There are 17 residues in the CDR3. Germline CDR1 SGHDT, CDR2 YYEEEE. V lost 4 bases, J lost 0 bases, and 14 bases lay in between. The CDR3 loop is CASSQRTGSSGANVLTF. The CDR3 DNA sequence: TGTGCCAGCAGCCAGAGGACTGGCTCCTCTGGGGCCAACGTCCTGACTTTC.

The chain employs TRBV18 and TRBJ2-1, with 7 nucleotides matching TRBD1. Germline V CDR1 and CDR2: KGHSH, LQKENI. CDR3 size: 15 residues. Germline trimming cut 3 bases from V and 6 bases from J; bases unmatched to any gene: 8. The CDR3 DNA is TGTGCCAGCTCACCGAGTTGGGCAGGGGGCAATGAGCAGTTCTTC. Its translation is CASSPSWAGGNEQFF.

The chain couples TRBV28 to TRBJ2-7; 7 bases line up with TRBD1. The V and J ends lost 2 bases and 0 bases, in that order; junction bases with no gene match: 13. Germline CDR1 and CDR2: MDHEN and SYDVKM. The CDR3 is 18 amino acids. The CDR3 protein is CASSLRRITGTASYEQYF. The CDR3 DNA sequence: TGTGCCAGCAGTTTACGGCGTATTACCGGGACAGCCTCCTACGAGCAGTACTTC.

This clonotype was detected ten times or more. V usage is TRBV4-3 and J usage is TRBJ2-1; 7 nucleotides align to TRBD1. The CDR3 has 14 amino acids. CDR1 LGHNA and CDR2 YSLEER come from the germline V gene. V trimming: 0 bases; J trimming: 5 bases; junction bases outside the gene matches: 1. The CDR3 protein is CASSQETGDNEQFF. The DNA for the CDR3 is TGCGCCAGCAGCCAAGAAACAGGGGACAATGAGCAGTTCTTC.

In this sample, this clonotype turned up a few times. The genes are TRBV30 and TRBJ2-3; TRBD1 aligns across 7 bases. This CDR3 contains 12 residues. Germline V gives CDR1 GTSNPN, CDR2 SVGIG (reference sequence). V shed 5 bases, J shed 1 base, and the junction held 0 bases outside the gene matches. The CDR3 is CAWGTGTDTQYF. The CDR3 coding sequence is TGTGCCTGGGGGACAGGCACAGATACGCAGTATTTT.

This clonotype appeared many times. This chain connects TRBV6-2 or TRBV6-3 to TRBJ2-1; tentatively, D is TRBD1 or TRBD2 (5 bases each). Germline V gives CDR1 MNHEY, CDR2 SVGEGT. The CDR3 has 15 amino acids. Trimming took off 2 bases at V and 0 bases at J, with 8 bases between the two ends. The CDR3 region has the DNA TGTGCCAGCAGTTACCGGGGACCCTCCTACAATGAGCAGTTCTTC. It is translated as CASSYRGPSYNEQFF.

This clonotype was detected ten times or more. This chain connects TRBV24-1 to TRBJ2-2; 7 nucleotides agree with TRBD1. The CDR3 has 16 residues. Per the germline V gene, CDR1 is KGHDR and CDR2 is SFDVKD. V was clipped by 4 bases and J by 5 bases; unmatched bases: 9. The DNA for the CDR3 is TGTGCCACCAGTGAGCACAGGGGATGGAGGACCGGGGAGCTGTTTTTT. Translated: CATSEHRGWRTGELFF.

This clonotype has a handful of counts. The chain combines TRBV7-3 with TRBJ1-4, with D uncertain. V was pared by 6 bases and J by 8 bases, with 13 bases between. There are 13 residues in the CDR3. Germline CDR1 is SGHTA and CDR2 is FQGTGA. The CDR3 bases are TGTGCCAGCAGTAAGACTCCGGGAGAAAAACTGTTTTTT. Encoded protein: CASSKTPGEKLFF.

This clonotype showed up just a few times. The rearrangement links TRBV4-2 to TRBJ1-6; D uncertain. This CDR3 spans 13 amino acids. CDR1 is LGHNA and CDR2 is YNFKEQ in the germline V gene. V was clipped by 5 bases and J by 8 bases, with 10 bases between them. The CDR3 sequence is CASSSEGHSPLHF. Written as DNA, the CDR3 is TGTGCCAGCAGCTCCGAGGGCCATTCACCCCTCCACTTT.

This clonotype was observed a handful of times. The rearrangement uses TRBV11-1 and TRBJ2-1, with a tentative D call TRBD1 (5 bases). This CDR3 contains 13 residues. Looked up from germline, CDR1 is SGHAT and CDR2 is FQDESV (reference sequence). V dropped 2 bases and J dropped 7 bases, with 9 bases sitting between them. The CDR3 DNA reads TGTGCCAGCAGCTTATCGCCAGGGAATGAGCAGTTCTTC. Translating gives CASSLSPGNEQFF.

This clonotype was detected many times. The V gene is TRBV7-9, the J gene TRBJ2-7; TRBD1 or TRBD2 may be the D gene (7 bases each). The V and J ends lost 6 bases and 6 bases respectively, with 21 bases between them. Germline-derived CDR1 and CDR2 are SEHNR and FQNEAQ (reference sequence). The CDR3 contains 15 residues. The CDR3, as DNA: TGTGCCAGCAGTGGTAAAGCGGGACAGCTTTTCGAGCAGTACTTC. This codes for CASSGKAGQLFEQYF.

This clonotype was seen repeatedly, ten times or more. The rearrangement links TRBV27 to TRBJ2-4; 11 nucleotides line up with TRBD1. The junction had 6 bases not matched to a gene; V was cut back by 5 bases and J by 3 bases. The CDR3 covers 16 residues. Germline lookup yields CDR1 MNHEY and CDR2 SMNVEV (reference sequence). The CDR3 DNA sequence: TGTGCCAGCAGTGAGGACAGGGGGCGCGGCAAAAACATTCAGTACTTC. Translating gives CASSEDRGRGKNIQYF.

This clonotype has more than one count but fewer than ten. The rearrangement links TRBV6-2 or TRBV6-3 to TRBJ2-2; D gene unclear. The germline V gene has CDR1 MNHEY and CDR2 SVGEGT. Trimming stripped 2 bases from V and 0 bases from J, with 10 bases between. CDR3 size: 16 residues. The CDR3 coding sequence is TGTGCCAGCAGTTACGCGTGGCAGGCGAACACCGGGGAGCTGTTTTTT. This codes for CASSYAWQANTGELFF.